Listed here are 26 T cell receptor beta chains from one sample, sequenced in a study of blood T cell repertoires in COVID-19. TCRdb keeps only in-frame clones here, not all; method: immunoSEQ multiplex PCR. The sample has some 210,000 clones, about nine tenths seen once. The source material was peripheral blood. These receptors all stem from a man aged 55 to 70 who had recovered from COVID-19.

The CDR3 DNA reads as TGTGCCAGCAGCTCCACCGGACAGGGGGCCACTGAAGCTTTCTTT. Its translation: CASSSTGQGATEAFF. This rearrangement joins TRBV11-2 to TRBJ1-1; 11 bases fit TRBD1. J gave up 4 bases and V 4 bases, and 5 bases lay outside the gene matches. The CDR3 is made up of 15 amino acids. Germline V gene lookup returns CDR1 SGHAT and CDR2 FQNNGV.

Here the CDR3 reads CASSPSSATYEQYF. In DNA form, the CDR3 reads TGTGCCAGCTCACCGTCTAGTGCGACCTACGAGCAGTACTTC. The rearrangement links TRBV18 to TRBJ2-7; D gene uncertain. Germline assignment: CDR1 KGHSH and CDR2 LQKENI. Deletions cut 3 bases from V and 2 bases from J, with 11 bases between. The CDR3 runs 14 residues.

The chain joins TRBV10-3 to TRBJ1-2, with D maybe TRBD1 (5 bases). Looked up from germline, CDR1 is ENHRY and CDR2 is SYGVKD. This CDR3 spans 13 amino acids. V was shortened by 4 bases and J by 6 bases, with 12 bases between the two germline ends. The chain's CDR3 is CAISGEGLNGYTF. In DNA form, the CDR3 reads TGTGCCATCAGTGGAGAGGGACTGAATGGCTACACCTTC.

This chain links TRBV6-1 with TRBJ1-2; 7 bases fit TRBD1. This CDR3 region has 14 residues. In germline, CDR1 is MNHNS, CDR2 SASEGT. V gave up 0 bases and J gave up 4 bases; unmatched junction bases: 2. The CDR3 loop reads CASSEAAGGYGYTF. CDR3 sequence (DNA): TGTGCCAGCAGTGAAGCGGCAGGGGGCTATGGCTACACCTTC.

The J gene is TRBJ1-4, the V gene TRBV27; 8 nucleotides line up with TRBD1. CDR1 MNHEY and CDR2 SMNVEV come from the germline V gene (reference sequence). The CDR3 has 16 residues. V lost 5 bases and J lost 3; bases outside the gene matches: 8. The chain's CDR3 is CASSARPTGANEKLFF. The CDR3 bases are TGTGCCAGCAGTGCCCGGCCGACAGGGGCTAATGAAAAACTGTTTTTT.

Turning to this clone: Other DNA sequences within the sample encode an identical CDR3. This rearrangement joins TRBV20-1 to TRBJ2-7, with TRBD2 as a possible D gene (7 bases). The CDR3 sequence is 13 residues long. Per germline, CDR1 DFQATT and CDR2 SNEGSKA (reference sequence). Deletions cut 3 bases from V and 4 bases from J, with 13 bases between. In DNA form, the CDR3 reads TGCAGTGCTAGTAGGGGGAGGGCTTACGAGCAGTACTTC. It yields the protein CSASRGRAYEQYF.

J is TRBJ1-1 and V is TRBV6-5; possible D gene TRBD1, 5 bases. Deletions cut 6 bases from V and 0 bases from J, with 11 bases between. Per the germline V gene, CDR1 is MNHEY and CDR2 is SVGAGI. This CDR3 contains 14 residues. The CDR3 bases are TGTGCCAGCAGGGGTGGGGGGATGAACACTGAAGCTTTCTTT. The encoded protein is CASRGGGMNTEAFF.

This chain connects TRBV2 to TRBJ2-1, with no clear D. The V end lost 6 bases, the J end lost 13 bases, and 16 bases lay between the germline ends. The CDR3 length is 12 residues. CDR1 and CDR2 (germline): SNHLY, FYNNEI. The CDR3 protein is CASRIPFESQFF. As DNA, the CDR3 is TGTGCCAGCAGGATTCCGTTTGAGTCCCAGTTCTTC.

The rearrangement uses TRBV19 and TRBJ2-5; possibly TRBD1 for D (5 bases). V lost 4 bases and J lost 2, with 5 bases in between. Per the germline V gene, CDR1 is LNHDA and CDR2 is SQIVND (reference sequence). This CDR3 comprises 12 residues. CDR3 in amino acids: CASSTGQETQYF. The CDR3 DNA reads TGTGCCAGTAGTACAGGGCAAGAGACCCAGTACTTC. The full variable domain, its missing parts supplied by reference TRBV19 and TRBJ2-5, is DGGITQSPKYLFRKEGQNVTLSCEQNLNHDAMYWYRQDPGQGLRLIYYSQIVNDFQKGDIAEGYSVSREKKESFPLTVTSAQKNPTAFYLCASSTGQETQYFGPGTRLLVL.

The chain carries TRBV3-1 (or the pseudogene TRBV3-2) and TRBJ2-3; TRBD2 aligns across 8 bases. Germline lookup yields CDR1 LGHDT and CDR2 YNNKEL (reference sequence). The CDR3 runs to 18 residues. V lost 3 bases, J lost 4 bases, and 15 bases stayed unmatched. CDR3 residues: CASSQIPSGGGNSDTQYF. The CDR3 DNA is TGTGCCAGCAGCCAGATCCCTTCTGGCGGGGGGAACTCAGATACGCAGTATTTT.

This clone was detected only a few times. The chain is built from TRBV7-3 and TRBJ2-7; 9 nucleotides agree with TRBD1. This CDR3 region has 15 residues. V lost 0 bases and J lost 2; bases outside the gene matches: 2. CDR1 is SGHTA and CDR2 is FQGTGA in the germline V gene. Here the CDR3 reads CASSLTGQGTYEQYF. Written as DNA, the CDR3 is TGTGCCAGCAGCTTAACGGGACAGGGAACCTACGAGCAGTACTTC.

This clone has a single count. The J gene is TRBJ2-3, the V gene TRBV5-1; 8 nucleotides match TRBD2. This CDR3 has 16 amino acids. The V segment lost 0 bases and the J segment 0 bases; nucleotides outside the gene matches: 3. CDR1 is SGHRS, CDR2 YFSETQ, per germline. The CDR3 is CASSLGTSPSTDTQYF. DNA for the CDR3: TGCGCCAGCAGCTTGGGGACTAGCCCCAGCACAGATACGCAGTATTTT.

The genes are TRBV27 and TRBJ2-7, with TRBD1 as a possible D gene (6 bases). Trimming left V 3 bases short and J 5 bases short, with 8 bases between. Germline assignment: CDR1 MNHEY and CDR2 SMNVEV (reference sequence). The CDR3 has 12 amino acids. The CDR3, as DNA: TGTGCCAGCAGTTTGTGGGGGCACGAGCAGTACTTC. Translation: CASSLWGHEQYF.

The chain links TRBV15 to TRBJ2-5; D may be TRBD2 (5 bases). Trimming shortened V by 1 base and J by 2 bases, and 8 bases separated the two germline ends. The germline V gene encodes CDR1 LNHNV and CDR2 YYDKDF (reference sequence). The CDR3 consists of 14 residues. The CDR3: CATSRGGQQETQYF. The CDR3 bases are TGTGCCACCAGCAGAGGAGGGCAGCAAGAGACCCAGTACTTC.

The chain couples TRBV7-3 to TRBJ2-5; 8 bases map to TRBD1. The CDR3 has 13 residues. V gave up 5 bases and J gave up 3 bases; unmatched junction bases: 2. Germline values: CDR1 SGHTA, CDR2 FQGTGA. The CDR3 loop reads CASSPGGEETQYF. CDR3 nucleotide sequence: TGTGCCAGCAGCCCAGGGGGCGAAGAGACCCAGTACTTC.

The chain recombines TRBV5-1 with TRBJ2-7; maybe TRBD2 (6 bases). The CDR3 covers 14 residues. The V gene's germline CDR1 is SGHRS and CDR2 YFSETQ. V lost 7 bases and J lost 0, with 14 bases in between. CDR3 nucleotide sequence: TGCGCCAGCGCCCAAGGGGAGGTCTCCTACGAGCAGTACTTC. It is translated as CASAQGEVSYEQYF.

The chain uses TRBV6-6 and TRBJ1-4; D is possibly TRBD1 (6 bases). Germline lookup yields CDR1 MNHNY and CDR2 SVGAGI (reference sequence). The germline V and J ends were trimmed by 4 bases and 4 bases, with 10 bases remaining between them. This CDR3 has 14 amino acids. Here the CDR3 reads CASSSRGFNEKLFF. The CDR3 DNA is TGTGCCAGCAGTTCCAGGGGCTTTAATGAAAAACTGTTTTTT.

This rearrangement joins TRBV29-1 to TRBJ2-2, with 8 bases lining up with TRBD2. After removal of 2 bases from V and 5 bases from J, the junction contained 16 bases not matched to a gene. The CDR3 is made up of 18 amino acids. Germline lookup yields CDR1 SQVTM and CDR2 ANQGSEA. The CDR3 spells CSVEITSGAVGGTGELFF. The DNA for the CDR3 is TGCAGCGTTGAAATAACTAGCGGAGCGGTCGGTGGTACCGGGGAGCTGTTTTTT.

About this clone itself: One end of the junction varies from germline; a read error may be responsible. The chain couples TRBV5-5 to TRBJ1-1; no firm D call. Per the germline V gene, CDR1 is SGHKS and CDR2 is YYEKEE (reference sequence). This CDR3 region has 11 residues. The CDR3 DNA is TGTGCCAGCAGCTTGAACAGTGAAGCTTTCTTT. This gives the protein CASSLNSEAFF.

The table lists this clone with a count of one. This chain joins TRBV28 and TRBJ1-1, with 7 bases fitting TRBD1. Trimming removed 7 bases from V and 9 bases from J; junction bases left unmatched: 8. The CDR3 is made up of 12 amino acids. Per germline, CDR1 MDHEN and CDR2 SYDVKM. CDR3 residues: CASTRGGQKAFF. The CDR3 DNA reads as TGTGCCAGCACCCGAGGGGGACAGAAAGCTTTCTTT.

Concerning this clone: Other DNA variants within this sample encode the same CDR3. The chain couples TRBV7-9 to TRBJ2-5; D is undetermined. V lost 3 bases to trimming and J lost 5 bases, with 7 bases between them. The CDR3 loop spans 12 amino acids. Germline loops: CDR1 SEHNR, CDR2 FQNEAQ (reference sequence). The chain's CDR3 is CASSLGRETQYF. The CDR3, as DNA: TGTGCCAGCAGCTTGGGCAGGGAGACCCAGTACTTC.

This clone appeared a single time. The chain uses TRBV29-1 and TRBJ2-7, with D possibly matching TRBD1 (7 bases). Germline-derived CDR1 and CDR2 are SQVTM and ANQGSEA. This CDR3 has 13 amino acids. Trimming took 4 bases from V and 2 from J, leaving 12 bases between them. CDR3: CSVGPGGTYEQYF. In DNA, the CDR3 is TGCAGCGTTGGGCCAGGGGGGACCTACGAGCAGTACTTC.

This clone was seen just once. The chain is built from TRBV9 and TRBJ1-6, with 8 bases identical to TRBD1. Germline CDR1 SGDLS, CDR2 YYNGEE. This CDR3 has 16 amino acids. J gave up 4 bases and V 4 bases, and 7 bases lay outside the gene matches. The CDR3 nucleotides are TGTGCCAGCAGCTCACCAGGGGGCAATTATAATTCACCCCTCCACTTT. It translates to CASSSPGGNYNSPLHF.

The V call is TRBV7-2, the J call TRBJ2-7; 10 bases match TRBD1. Trimming took 4 bases from V and 4 from J; bases not matched to a gene: 7. Germline CDR1 reads SGHTA; CDR2 reads FQGNSA. The CDR3 is made up of 15 amino acids. The CDR3 region is CASSSGQGNVYEQYF. DNA for the CDR3: TGTGCCAGCAGCTCGGGACAGGGGAATGTTTACGAGCAGTACTTC.

The V call is TRBV15, the J call TRBJ2-3, with TRBD2 identical over 12 bases. The V gene end was trimmed by 0 bases and the J gene end by 4 bases; junction bases not matched to a gene: 8. Per the germline V gene, CDR1 is LNHNV and CDR2 is YYDKDF (reference sequence). The length of the CDR3 is 18 residues. CDR3 in DNA: TGTGCCACCAGCAGAGATGAAACTAGCGGGGGGTGGGCAGATACGCAGTATTTT. It specifies CATSRDETSGGWADTQYF.

The chain couples TRBV7-9 to TRBJ1-2, with no clear D. The CDR3 totals 13 residues. Trimming pared 4 bases from V and 7 bases from J, leaving 13 bases between. From germline, CDR1 is SEHNR and CDR2 FQNEAQ (reference sequence). CDR3 coding DNA: TGTGCCAGCAGCTCCCCCCAGGCCCTTGGCTACACCTTC. Its translation: CASSSPQALGYTF.